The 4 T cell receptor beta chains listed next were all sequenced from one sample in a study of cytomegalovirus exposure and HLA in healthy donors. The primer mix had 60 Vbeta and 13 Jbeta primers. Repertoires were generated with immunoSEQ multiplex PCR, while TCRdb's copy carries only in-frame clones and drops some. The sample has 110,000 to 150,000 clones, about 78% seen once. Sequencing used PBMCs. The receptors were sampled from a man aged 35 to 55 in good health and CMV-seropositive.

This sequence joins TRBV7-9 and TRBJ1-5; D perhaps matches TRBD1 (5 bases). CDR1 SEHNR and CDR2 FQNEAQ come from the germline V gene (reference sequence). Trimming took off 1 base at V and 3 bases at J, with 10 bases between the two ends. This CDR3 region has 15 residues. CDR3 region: CASSLGPDNNQPQHF. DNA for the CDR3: TGTGCCAGCAGCTTAGGCCCGGACAACAATCAGCCCCAGCATTTT.

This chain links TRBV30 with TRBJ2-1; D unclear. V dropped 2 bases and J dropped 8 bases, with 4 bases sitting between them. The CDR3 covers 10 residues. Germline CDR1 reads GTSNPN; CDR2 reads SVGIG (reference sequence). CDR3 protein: CAWSRDEQFF. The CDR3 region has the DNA TGTGCCTGGAGTAGAGATGAGCAGTTCTTC.

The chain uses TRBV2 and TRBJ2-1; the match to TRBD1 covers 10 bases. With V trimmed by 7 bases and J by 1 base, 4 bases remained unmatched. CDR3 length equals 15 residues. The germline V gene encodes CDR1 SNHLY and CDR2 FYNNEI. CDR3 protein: CASKEDRGSYNEQFF. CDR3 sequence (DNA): TGTGCCAGCAAAGAGGACAGGGGGTCCTACAATGAGCAGTTCTTC.

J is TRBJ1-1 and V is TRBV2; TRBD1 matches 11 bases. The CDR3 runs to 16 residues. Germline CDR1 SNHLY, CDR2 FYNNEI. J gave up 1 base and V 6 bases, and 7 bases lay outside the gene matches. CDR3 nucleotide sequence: TGTGCCAGCAGAGCCGGGACAGGGGGTACGAACACTGAAGCTTTCTTT. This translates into CASRAGTGGTNTEAFF.